The source of this T cell receptor beta chain is a study of beta chain features in type 1 diabetes. Study details: Regarding age, gender and cell yields, patients proved similar to healthy donors. Study-wide points: Sequencing of cDNA might inflate the share of cells that strongly express TCR.

For this clone: Its target is unknown.

Via the markers CD45RO/CCR7/CD25/CD127/CD95/CD27, stem cell-like memory, regulatory, central memory and naive CD4+ cells were sorted. As every portion of the isolated RNA was reverse transcribed, the sequencing read expressed TCRB transcripts. Approximately 3.5 million reads was the average for naive, central memory and regulatory T cell samples. Sequencing was performed with immunoSEQ multiplex PCR; in TCRdb, only in-frame clones are kept and a portion is missing. Counted here are some 200,000 clones, under 13% occurring once; the ten biggest clones make up over 1%. Trimming removed 0 bases from V and 6 bases from J, with 10 bases in between. The germline V gene has CDR1 SGHRS and CDR2 YFSETQ. The CDR3 sequence is 14 residues long.

The TCR originated in a man aged 18 to 30 in good health. V usage is TRBV5-1 and J usage is TRBJ2-1, with no clear D. Specimen: central memory CD4+ T cells from blood. This chain's CDR3 is CASSLAQRGNEQFF. The CDR3 coding sequence is TGCGCCAGCAGCTTGGCGCAGCGTGGCAATGAGCAGTTCTTC. Filled out from reference TRBV5-1 and TRBJ2-1, the complete variable domain reads KAGVTQTPRYLIKTRGQQVTLSCSPISGHRSVSWYQQTPGQGLQFLFEYFSETQRNKGNFPGRFSGRQFSNSRSEMNVSTLELGDSALYLCASSLAQRGNEQFFGPGTRLTVL.